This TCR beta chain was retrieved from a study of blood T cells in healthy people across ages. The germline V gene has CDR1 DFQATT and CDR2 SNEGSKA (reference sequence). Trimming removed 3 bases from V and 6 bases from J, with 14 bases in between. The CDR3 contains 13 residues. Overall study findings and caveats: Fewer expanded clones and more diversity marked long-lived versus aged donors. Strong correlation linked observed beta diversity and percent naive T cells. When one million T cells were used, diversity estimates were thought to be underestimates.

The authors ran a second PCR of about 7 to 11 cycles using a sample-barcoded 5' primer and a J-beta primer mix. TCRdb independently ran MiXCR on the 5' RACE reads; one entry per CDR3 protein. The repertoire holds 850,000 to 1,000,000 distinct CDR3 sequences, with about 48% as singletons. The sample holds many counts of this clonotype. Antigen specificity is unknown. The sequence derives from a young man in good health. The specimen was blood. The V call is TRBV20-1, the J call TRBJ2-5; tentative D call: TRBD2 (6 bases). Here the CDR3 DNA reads TGCAGTGCTAGGATGGAGGGCAAAAAGACCCAGTACTTC. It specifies CSARMEGKKTQYF.